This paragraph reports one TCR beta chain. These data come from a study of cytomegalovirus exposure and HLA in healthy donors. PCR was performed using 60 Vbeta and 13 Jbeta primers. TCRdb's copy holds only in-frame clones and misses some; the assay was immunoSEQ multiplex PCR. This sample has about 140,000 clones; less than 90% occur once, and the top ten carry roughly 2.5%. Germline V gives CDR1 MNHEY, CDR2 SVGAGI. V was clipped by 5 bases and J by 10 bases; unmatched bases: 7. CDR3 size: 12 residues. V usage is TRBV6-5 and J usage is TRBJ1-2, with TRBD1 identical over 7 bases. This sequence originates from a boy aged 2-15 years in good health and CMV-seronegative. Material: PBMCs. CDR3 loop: CASSEPDRAYTF. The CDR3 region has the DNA TGTGCCAGCAGTGAACCCGACAGGGCCTACACCTTC.